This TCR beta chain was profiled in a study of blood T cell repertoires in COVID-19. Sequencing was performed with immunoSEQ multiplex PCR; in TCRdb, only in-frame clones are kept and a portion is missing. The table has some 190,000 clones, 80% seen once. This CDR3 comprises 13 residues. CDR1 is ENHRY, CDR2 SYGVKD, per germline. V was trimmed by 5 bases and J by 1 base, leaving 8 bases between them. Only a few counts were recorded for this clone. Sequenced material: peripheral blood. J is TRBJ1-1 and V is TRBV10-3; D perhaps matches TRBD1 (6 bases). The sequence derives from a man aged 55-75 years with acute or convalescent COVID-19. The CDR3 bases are TGTGCCATCAGTCCGGGACAGAACACTGAAGCTTTCTTT. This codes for CAISPGQNTEAFF.